Below are 18 T cell receptor beta chains sequenced from a single sample in a study of blood T cell repertoires in COVID-19. The table came from immunoSEQ multiplex PCR; TCRdb's copy has only in-frame clones and leaves some out. The data show around 25,000 clones, with approximately 92% seen just once and about 7.5% held by the top ten. Sample: peripheral blood. Receptors were obtained from a human donor in a cohort sampled during active COVID-19.

The chain joins TRBV7-9 to TRBJ1-2; 9 positions match TRBD1. The V gene's germline CDR1 is SEHNR and CDR2 FQNEAQ (reference sequence). The length of the CDR3 is 13 residues. The J segment lost 5 bases and the V segment lost 5 bases, leaving 3 bases of the junction unmatched. The DNA for the CDR3 is TGTGCCAGCAGCACAGGGGGCGCGTATGGCTACACCTTC. Translated: CASSTGGAYGYTF.

Only a few counts were recorded for this clone. V gene TRBV2 combines with J gene TRBJ1-5; unclear D gene. V lost 3 bases to trimming and J lost 0 bases, with 9 bases between them. The CDR3 length is 15 residues. The germline gives CDR1 SNHLY, CDR2 FYNNEI. DNA of the CDR3: TGTGCCAGCAGTGACCGGGGAGGTAGCAATCAGCCCCAGCATTTT. Its translation: CASSDRGGSNQPQHF.

The V and J genes are TRBV28 and TRBJ1-2; perhaps TRBD1 as D (5 bases). CDR1 and CDR2 from the germline V gene are MDHEN and SYDVKM. The CDR3 sequence is 14 residues long. Trimming left V 2 bases short and J 4 bases short, with 11 bases between. The CDR3 here is CASSLETVPYGYTF. CDR3 bases: TGTGCCAGCAGTTTAGAGACAGTACCCTATGGCTACACCTTC.

The chain is built from TRBV3-1 (or the pseudogene TRBV3-2) and TRBJ2-1, with D possibly being TRBD2 (5 bases). Trimming cost V 1 base and J 7 bases, with 17 bases left between them. CDR3 length equals 16 residues. In germline, CDR1 is LGHDT, CDR2 YNNKEL (reference sequence). The CDR3 DNA reads TGTGCCAGCAGCCAAGTAGGGCTAGCAGGACGTAATGAGCAGTTCTTC. It encodes CASSQVGLAGRNEQFF.

V and J are TRBV28 and TRBJ2-3; D possibly corresponds to TRBD2 (5 bases). The V end was cut by 4 bases, the J end by 1 base, with 12 bases between. The germline V gene encodes CDR1 MDHEN and CDR2 SYDVKM. CDR3 size: 15 residues. In DNA, the CDR3 is TGTGCCAGCAGTTCACCCAGCGGCCGCACAGATACGCAGTATTTT. It codes for CASSSPSGRTDTQYF. Filled out from reference TRBV28 and TRBJ2-3, the complete variable domain reads DVKVTQSSRYLVKRTGEKVFLECVQDMDHENMFWYRQDPGLGLRLIYFSYDVKMKEKGDIPEGYSVSREKKERFSLILESASTNQTSMYLCASSSPSGRTDTQYFGPGTRLTVL.

The DNA of the CDR3 is TGTGCCACCAGTGGGACAGTAGGCACTGAAGCTTTCTTT. It specifies CATSGTVGTEAFF. The rearrangement uses TRBV24-1 and TRBJ1-1, with D possibly matching TRBD1 (6 bases). Trimming removed 5 bases at V and 4 bases at J, with 10 bases between. The CDR3 runs 13 residues. CDR1 and CDR2 (germline): KGHDR, SFDVKD.

The chain carries TRBV11-2 and TRBJ2-7; D is possibly TRBD1 (6 bases). With 4 bases removed from V and 2 bases from J, the gap between germline ends came to 15 bases. Germline V gene lookup returns CDR1 SGHAT and CDR2 FQNNGV. CDR3 size: 15 residues. The CDR3 DNA follows: TGTGCCAGCAGCTCCAACAGGGATTCCACCTACGAGCAGTACTTC. The encoded protein is CASSSNRDSTYEQYF.

V gene TRBV3-1 (or the pseudogene TRBV3-2) combines with J gene TRBJ1-2; D might be TRBD1 (6 bases). CDR3 length: 15 residues. The V gene's germline CDR1 is LGHDT and CDR2 YNNKEL (reference sequence). Between the trimmed V and J ends, which lost 2 bases and 4 bases, there was a span of 14 bases. Here the CDR3 reads CASSQNSGAAYGYTF. CDR3 bases: TGTGCCAGCAGCCAAAACTCAGGGGCCGCCTATGGCTACACCTTC.

This clone was counted only a few times. The rearrangement links TRBV9 to TRBJ2-2; unclear D gene. Germline V gives CDR1 SGDLS, CDR2 YYNGEE. This CDR3 region has 16 residues. Trimming cost V 4 bases and J 0 bases, with 13 bases left between them. As DNA, the CDR3 is TGTGCCAGCAGCCCCCGCGAAAACCCGAACACCGGGGAGCTGTTTTTT. Translated, it gives CASSPRENPNTGELFF.

The chain is built from TRBV3-1 (or the pseudogene TRBV3-2) and TRBJ2-7; D might be TRBD1 (5 bases). The V gene lost 4 bases and the J gene lost 7 bases, with 14 bases spanning the gap. Germline CDR1 and CDR2: LGHDT and YNNKEL (reference sequence). The CDR3 runs 13 residues. The CDR3 DNA is TGTGCCAGCAGCCCCAGGGCGAATGGGGAGCAGTACTTC. Protein product: CASSPRANGEQYF.

This clone was counted a single time. The chain has TRBV10-3 and TRBJ2-1; TRBD1 matches at 8 bases. The CDR3 spans 16 residues. Trimming removed 5 bases from V and 2 bases from J; junction bases left unmatched: 8. Germline V lookup: CDR1 ENHRY, CDR2 SYGVKD. CDR3 in amino acids: CAISKMDRVTYNEQFF. For the CDR3, the DNA is TGTGCCATCAGTAAGATGGACAGGGTGACCTACAATGAGCAGTTCTTC.

For the CDR3, the DNA is TGTGCCAGCAGTTACGACAGGGGACTCGGCTACACCTTC. It encodes CASSYDRGLGYTF. V is TRBV6-5 and J is TRBJ1-2; 8 nucleotides agree with TRBD1. CDR3 size: 13 residues. J was trimmed by 8 bases and V by 2 bases; bases with no gene match: 4. Germline CDR1 and CDR2: MNHEY and SVGAGI.

This clone showed up just once. The chain couples TRBV27 to TRBJ2-1, with 7 bases fitting TRBD2. CDR1 and CDR2 (germline): MNHEY, SMNVEV (reference sequence). With V trimmed by 4 bases and J by 9 bases, 12 bases remained unmatched. This CDR3 has 15 amino acids. This CDR3 reads CASSSQGPPGGEQFF. CDR3 DNA sequence: TGTGCCAGCAGTTCGCAGGGTCCCCCGGGGGGTGAGCAGTTCTTC.

This clone showed up just once. This chain joins TRBV7-9 and TRBJ2-1, with 14 positions matching TRBD2. The CDR3 spans 19 residues. V was clipped by 4 bases and J by 9 bases; unmatched bases: 17. Germline V gives CDR1 SEHNR, CDR2 FQNEAQ (reference sequence). The CDR3 is CASSSPLTSGGAIHREQFF. The CDR3 coding sequence is TGTGCCAGCAGCTCCCCCTTGACTAGCGGGGGGGCCATTCATCGTGAGCAGTTCTTC.

V gene TRBV9 combines with J gene TRBJ2-1; the D gene is possibly TRBD1 (6 bases). Germline loops: CDR1 SGDLS, CDR2 YYNGEE. The CDR3 has 15 amino acids. V dropped 0 bases and J dropped 3 bases, with 10 bases sitting between them. The CDR3 DNA follows: TGTGCCAGCAGCGTAGACAGGGCGGACTACAATGAGCAGTTCTTC. Protein product: CASSVDRADYNEQFF.

V usage is TRBV11-2 and J usage is TRBJ1-3; TRBD1 matches 7 bases. The germline V gene encodes CDR1 SGHAT and CDR2 FQNNGV. After removal of 6 bases from V and 2 bases from J, the junction contained 4 bases not matched to a gene. The CDR3 has 14 residues. CDR3 sequence: CASRSGTAGNTIYF. In nucleotides, the CDR3 is TGTGCCAGCAGGTCCGGGACAGCTGGAAACACCATATATTTT.

This chain uses TRBV19 with TRBJ1-2, with D possibly matching TRBD1 (5 bases). This CDR3 is built from 14 residues. CDR1 and CDR2 (germline): LNHDA, SQIVND (reference sequence). Trimming took off 3 bases at V and 4 bases at J, with 12 bases between the two ends. CDR3 amino acids: CASSIQGGGYGYTF. As DNA, the CDR3 is TGTGCCAGTAGTATTCAGGGAGGAGGCTATGGCTACACCTTC.

This rearrangement joins TRBV7-2 to TRBJ2-1, with 12 bases aligning to TRBD2. V shed 3 bases, J shed 7 bases, and the junction held 10 bases outside the gene matches. The CDR3 covers 17 residues. Germline CDR1 and CDR2: SGHTA and FQGNSA. The CDR3 sequence: CASSFSPTSGRGNEQFF. CDR3 DNA sequence: TGTGCCAGCAGCTTTAGCCCGACTAGCGGGAGAGGGAATGAGCAGTTCTTC. The full variable domain, completed using reference TRBV7-2 and TRBJ2-1, is GAGVSQSPSNKVTEKGKDVELRCDPISGHTALYWYRQSLGQGLEFLIYFQGNSAPDKSGLPSDRFSAERTGGSVSTLTIQRTQQEDSAVYLCASSFSPTSGRGNEQFFGPGTRLTVL.